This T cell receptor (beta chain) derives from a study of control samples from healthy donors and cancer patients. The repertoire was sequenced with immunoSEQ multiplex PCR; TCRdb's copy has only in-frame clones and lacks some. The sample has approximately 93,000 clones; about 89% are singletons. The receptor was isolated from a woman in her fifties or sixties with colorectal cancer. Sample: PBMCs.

This CDR3 is CASSWASGGNTDTQYF. CDR3 DNA: TGTGCCAGCAGCTGGGCTAGCGGGGGGAACACAGATACGCAGTATTTT. The chain employs TRBV7-2 and TRBJ2-3; 11 bases are a match to TRBD2. This CDR3 has 16 residues. Germline trimming cut 4 bases from V and 2 bases from J; bases unmatched to any gene: 5. From germline, CDR1 is SGHTA and CDR2 FQGNSA.